This T cell receptor (beta chain) originates from a study of T cell responses to AZD1222 COVID-19 vaccine. Study-level background: Some second doses came at about 4 weeks and others at about 12 weeks; these were pooled.

Study-wide results and limits: Vaccine-associated CD4 TCRs ranged over spike, dominating at 160-218 and 743-854. Reports indicate that nearly half of spike-specific TCRs are directed at unmutated variant regions. After the peak T cell response, and only then, were repertoires sampled.

Comment on this clone: Its antigen is unknown.

The table came from immunoSEQ multiplex PCR; TCRdb's copy has only in-frame clones and leaves some out. Among 130,000 to 150,000 clones listed, under 95% were seen once. The CDR3 has 17 residues. The germline V gene has CDR1 SGHTA and CDR2 FQGNSA. Trimming pared 4 bases from V and 2 bases from J, leaving 18 bases between. This specimen was peripheral blood, taken on day 0 of AZD1222 vaccination. The source of this sequence is an adult in good health. The J gene is TRBJ1-3, the V gene TRBV7-2; D remains ambiguous. The CDR3: CASSCPSCPGAGNTIYF. As DNA, the CDR3 is TGTGCCAGCAGCTGCCCGAGTTGTCCGGGCGCTGGAAACACCATATATTTT.